The 18 T cell receptor beta chains below all came from one sample that was sequenced in a study of T-cell memory formation after mild COVID-19 (dated by TCRdb to the early 2020s). The receptor library was made with 5' RACE. Sequencing took place on an Illumina NovaSeq 6000. TCRdb redid the processing of the public reads, applying fastp at Q25 and MiXCR, and retained in-frame beta chains. Entries that share a CDR3 protein sequence are merged under the most common genes and DNA. This sample lists some 330,000 distinct CDR3 sequences; about 21% were detected once. The top ten constitute approximately 12% of the sample. Sequencing was done on a sample of PBMCs or a T cell subset sorted from them (not recorded which). These receptors were taken from an adult woman who had mild COVID-19 (a few samples of this study predate the infection). The sample titles of this study are shuffled in the database, so cell type and time point are left out; the donor was told from shared clones.

This chain uses TRBV9 with TRBJ1-1; TRBD1 might be the D (5 bases). CDR1 is SGDLS, CDR2 YYNGEE, per germline. This CDR3 has 13 amino acids. V gave up 5 bases and J gave up 4 bases, with 12 bases separating them. The CDR3 DNA is TGTGCCAGCAGGGAAGGGGAGAGCACTGAAGCTTTCTTT. Translation: CASREGESTEAFF. The whole variable domain, remainder taken from reference TRBV9 and TRBJ1-1, is DSGVTQTPKHLITATGQRVTLRCSPRSGDLSVYWYQQSLDQGLQFLIQYYNGEERAKGNILERFSAQQFPDLHSELNLSSLELGDSALYFCASREGESTEAFFGQGTRLTVV.

V and J are TRBV18 and TRBJ2-3; D is possibly TRBD1 (5 bases). Germline-derived CDR1 and CDR2 are KGHSH and LQKENI. This CDR3 has 13 amino acids. Trimming removed 3 bases at V and 4 bases at J, with 8 bases between. CDR3 in DNA: TGTGCCAGCTCACCTGACAGCCCAGATACGCAGTATTTT. Encoded protein: CASSPDSPDTQYF.

The chain carries TRBV7-9 and TRBJ2-1, with 7 bases aligning to TRBD2. Per germline, CDR1 SEHNR and CDR2 FQNEAQ (reference sequence). The CDR3 spans 19 residues. J was trimmed by 3 bases and V by 3 bases; bases with no gene match: 17. This chain's CDR3 is CASSFPGGGLAVYYNEQFF. In nucleotides, the CDR3 is TGTGCCAGCAGCTTCCCCGGGGGAGGGCTAGCGGTTTACTACAATGAGCAGTTCTTC.

This clonotype was detected a few times. The V call is TRBV5-8, the J call TRBJ1-5; weak D call: TRBD1 (5 bases). CDR1 SGHTS and CDR2 YDEGEE come from the germline V gene. Trimming took off 7 bases at V and 2 bases at J, with 16 bases between the two ends. The CDR3 is made up of 15 amino acids. CDR3 bases: TGTGCCAGCGGACATTTCGGGGGAGGCAATCAGCCCCAGCATTTT. Translated, it gives CASGHFGGGNQPQHF.

The chain is built from TRBV29-1 and TRBJ1-2; the D gene is possibly TRBD1 (5 bases). The germline CDR1 and CDR2 sequences are SQVTM and ANQGSEA. The CDR3 has 14 residues. Trimming removed 4 bases from V and 1 base from J, with 13 bases in between. In DNA form, the CDR3 reads TGCAGCGTTGGAACAGGACTGCATAACTATGGCTACACCTTC. Translating gives CSVGTGLHNYGYTF.

This clonotype has more than one count but fewer than ten. The genes are TRBV4-1 and TRBJ2-2, with D hard to call. In germline, CDR1 is MGHRA, CDR2 YSYEKL. The CDR3 extends over 15 amino acids. Trimming shortened V by 4 bases and J by 6 bases, and 15 bases separated the two germline ends. CDR3 nucleotides: TGCGCCAGCAGCCCCTCGCCGGCAGGCGCCGGGGAGCTGTTTTTT. It is translated as CASSPSPAGAGELFF.

The gene calls are TRBV4-1 and TRBJ2-5; D call uncertain. V was trimmed by 0 bases and J by 7 bases, leaving 9 bases between them. This CDR3 comprises 13 residues. Germline loops: CDR1 MGHRA, CDR2 YSYEKL. This CDR3 reads CASSQDTRATQYF. CDR3 DNA sequence: TGCGCCAGCAGCCAAGACACAAGGGCGACCCAGTACTTC.

This clonotype was seen a handful of times. The rearrangement uses TRBV9 and TRBJ1-2; no clear D gene. In germline, CDR1 is SGDLS, CDR2 YYNGEE. This CDR3 comprises 16 residues. V lost 0 bases to trimming and J lost 7 bases, with 19 bases between them. The DNA of the CDR3 is TGTGCCAGCAGCGTAGTTGGAGCGTTCCCATCGGGTGGCTACACCTTC. This codes for CASSVVGAFPSGGYTF.

The chain employs TRBV6-1 and TRBJ1-2; TRBD1 is a possible D gene (6 bases). Trimming took 5 bases from V and 2 from J, leaving 21 bases between them. Germline CDR1 and CDR2: MNHNS and SASEGT. This CDR3 has 17 amino acids. The CDR3 bases are TGTGCCAGCAGTCCGCGGACTTGGGGGCTCCAGAACTATGGCTACACCTTC. Translation gives CASSPRTWGLQNYGYTF.

This chain joins TRBV5-1 and TRBJ2-7; D gene uncertain. This CDR3 has 14 residues. The V gene's germline CDR1 is SGHRS and CDR2 YFSETQ. V was pared by 3 bases and J by 3 bases, with 13 bases between. The CDR3 bases are TGCGCCAGCAGCTCCGGCCAGGAGAGCTACGAGCAGTACTTC. This gives the protein CASSSGQESYEQYF.

The chain combines TRBV11-2 with TRBJ2-1, with 7 bases fitting TRBD1. This CDR3 region has 15 residues. V dropped 3 bases and J dropped 4; count of bases not matched to a gene: 6. Per the germline V gene, CDR1 is SGHAT and CDR2 is FQNNGV. The CDR3 DNA sequence: TGTGCCAGCAGCTTCTCGGGACAGACATACAATGAGCAGTTCTTC. Its protein product is CASSFSGQTYNEQFF.

This clonotype showed up just a few times. This chain joins TRBV12-3 or TRBV12-4 and TRBJ2-3, with D perhaps matching TRBD1 or TRBD2 (5 bases each). Trimming stripped 5 bases from V and 2 bases from J, with 11 bases between. The CDR3 has 14 residues. The CDR3 DNA follows: TGTGCCAGCAGTCCGGGACGGTTCACAGATACGCAGTATTTT. Residues: CASSPGRFTDTQYF.

The chain links TRBV12-3 or TRBV12-4 to TRBJ2-7; the D gene is possibly TRBD1 (5 bases). CDR3 length equals 14 residues. V was shortened by 2 bases and J by 7 bases, with 15 bases between the two germline ends. Here the CDR3 reads CASSLSGRGKEQYF. In DNA form, the CDR3 reads TGTGCCAGCAGTTTATCAGGAAGGGGAAAGGAGCAGTACTTC.

This clonotype was seen a handful of times. This chain links TRBV15 with TRBJ2-2; unclear D gene. The CDR3 loop spans 15 amino acids. Trimming removed 0 bases at V and 6 bases at J, with 11 bases between. CDR1 and CDR2 from the germline V gene are LNHNV and YYDKDF (reference sequence). The CDR3 here is CATSRDKTGPGELFF. CDR3 nucleotide sequence: TGTGCCACCAGCAGAGATAAGACCGGACCCGGGGAGCTGTTTTTT.

This clonotype has a handful of counts. J is TRBJ2-1 and V is TRBV3-1, with unresolved D. The CDR3 length is 13 residues. Per germline, CDR1 LGHDT and CDR2 YNNKEL (reference sequence). V was cut by 5 bases and J by 6 bases, with 11 bases left in between. CDR3 DNA: TGTGCCAGCAGCGGAGTGGCAGTCAATGAGCAGTTCTTC. Translating gives CASSGVAVNEQFF.

This chain links TRBV6-2 or TRBV6-3 with TRBJ2-5, with D possibly TRBD1 on 5 matching bases. Deletions cut 2 bases from V and 2 bases from J, with 9 bases between. There are 14 residues in the CDR3. CDR1 and CDR2 (germline): MNHEY, SVGEGT. CDR3 residues: CASSYNRRQETQYF. The DNA of the CDR3 is TGTGCCAGCAGTTACAACAGGCGTCAAGAGACCCAGTACTTC.

CDR3 sequence (DNA): TGCAGTGCTAGAGAACGGCGGAGAGACAATGAGCAGTTCTTC. Translated: CSARERRRDNEQFF. The chain uses TRBV20-1 and TRBJ2-1, with no clear D. Per the germline V gene, CDR1 is DFQATT and CDR2 is SNEGSKA (reference sequence). With 0 bases removed from V and 5 bases from J, the gap between germline ends came to 11 bases. The length of the CDR3 is 14 residues.

The chain uses TRBV7-3 and TRBJ2-1, with 9 bases that match TRBD1. Germline V gives CDR1 SGHTA, CDR2 FQGTGA. The CDR3 is 18 residues long. The ends lost 4 bases at V and 2 bases at J; junction bases unmatched: 12. The CDR3 protein is CASSSRPPDRGAYNEQFF. The CDR3 region has the DNA TGTGCCAGCAGCTCCCGTCCTCCGGACAGGGGAGCCTACAATGAGCAGTTCTTC.